This T cell receptor (beta chain) was profiled in a study of OX40 agonist ivuxolimab in advanced cancers. Study-level results: The study found that CD8+ T cells averaged more expanded clones than CD4+. The 0.1-3.0 mg/kg partial responders had among the lowest clonal expansion.

TCRdb's copy holds only in-frame clones and misses some; the assay was immunoSEQ multiplex PCR. The repertoire holds some 50,000 clones, with over 75% as singletons. The CDR3 totals 12 residues. V was cut by 4 bases and J by 9 bases, with 10 bases left in between. Germline loops: CDR1 SNHLY, CDR2 FYNNEI. With regard to this clone: Antigen specificity is unknown.

This receptor was identified in an adult with an advanced solid tumor such as melanoma, head and neck, liver or kidney cancer. The sample was CD4+ or CD8+ T cells sorted from blood, taken in a trial of the OX40 agonist ivuxolimab. The V gene is TRBV2, the J gene TRBJ2-1; D remains unclear. The CDR3 DNA is TGTGCCAGCAGTGGAGGACCGGGTGAGCAGTTCTTC. It specifies CASSGGPGEQFF. Full variable domain (remainder filled in from reference TRBV2 and TRBJ2-1): EPEVTQTPSHQVTQMGQEVILRCVPISNHLYFYWYRQILGQKVEFLVSFYNNEISEKSEIFDDQFSVERPDGSNFTLKIRSTKLEDSAMYFCASSGGPGEQFFGPGTRLTVL.